Listed here is a single T cell receptor beta chain. The data are from a study of control samples from healthy donors and cancer patients. Assay used: immunoSEQ multiplex PCR; TCRdb lists only in-frame clones, some missing. The data show around 230,000 clones, with around 94% seen just once and over 1.2% held by the top ten. The material sequenced was blood. This receptor was identified in a man aged 50-60 years in good health.

CDR3 bases: TGTGCCAGCAGCGTAGCCGGACAGGGGTCGTCCTACGAGCAGTACTTC. Translation gives CASSVAGQGSSYEQYF. The chain combines TRBV9 with TRBJ2-7, with 9 nucleotides matching TRBD1. CDR1 is SGDLS and CDR2 is YYNGEE in the germline V gene. This CDR3 region has 16 residues. J lost 1 base, V lost 0 bases, and 5 bases had no gene match. Variable domain in full (rest from reference TRBV9 and TRBJ2-7): DSGVTQTPKHLITATGQRVTLRCSPRSGDLSVYWYQQSLDQGLQFLIQYYNGEERAKGNILERFSAQQFPDLHSELNLSSLELGDSALYFCASSVAGQGSSYEQYFGPGTRLTVT.